The 10 T cell receptor beta chains listed next were all sequenced from one sample in a study of blood T cell repertoires in COVID-19. Using immunoSEQ multiplex PCR, the repertoire was profiled, and TCRdb retains in-frame clones only, with some absent. The repertoire has about 300,000 clones, around 88% of them found once; the top ten carry about 7%. Sequenced sample: peripheral blood. The receptor source for this set is a woman in her 30s who had recovered from COVID-19.

This clone came up a few times. The chain links TRBV15 to TRBJ2-2; 9 bases map to TRBD2. CDR1 is LNHNV, CDR2 YYDKDF, per germline (reference sequence). CDR3 length: 15 residues. Unmatched junction bases numbered 5, after V lost 5 bases and J lost 4 bases. The CDR3 spells CATSQRGELTGELFF. CDR3 bases: TGTGCCACCAGCCAGCGGGGGGAGCTCACCGGGGAGCTGTTTTTT.

This chain uses TRBV6-5 with TRBJ1-2; TRBD1 matches 8 bases. There are 14 residues in the CDR3. V lost 6 bases and J lost 7; bases outside the gene matches: 10. Looked up from germline, CDR1 is MNHEY and CDR2 is SVGAGI. The CDR3 region is CASSPDRVASGYTF. For the CDR3, the DNA is TGTGCCAGCAGCCCGGACAGGGTGGCTAGTGGCTACACCTTC.

This clone was recorded only once. The V call is TRBV30, the J call TRBJ2-7; a weak D match, TRBD2 (5 bases). This CDR3 has 12 residues. CDR1 is GTSNPN and CDR2 is SVGIG in the germline V gene (reference sequence). V shed 2 bases and J shed 2 bases, with 7 bases lying between them. The CDR3 DNA is TGTGCCTGGAGTAAGGAGGCCTACGAGCAGTACTTC. It encodes CAWSKEAYEQYF.

The chain recombines TRBV27 with TRBJ1-2, with TRBD1 matching 8 bases. V was pared by 4 bases and J by 1 base, with 8 bases of the junction left unmatched. The length of the CDR3 is 16 residues. Germline CDR1 and CDR2: MNHEY and SMNVEV (reference sequence). The CDR3 is CASSSRTGTYNYGYTF. CDR3 sequence (DNA): TGTGCCAGCAGTTCCCGGACAGGGACGTATAACTATGGCTACACCTTC.

The gene calls are TRBV6-2 or TRBV6-3 and TRBJ1-5; 7 bases line up with TRBD1. The CDR3 extends over 19 amino acids. The J segment lost 0 bases and the V segment lost 2 bases, leaving 13 bases of the junction unmatched. Germline V lookup: CDR1 MNHEY, CDR2 SVGEGT. The CDR3 is CASSYRFHRGANSNQPQHF. The CDR3 nucleotides read TGTGCCAGCAGTTACCGTTTTCACAGGGGCGCGAATAGCAATCAGCCCCAGCATTTT.

V gene TRBV1 combines with J gene TRBJ1-3; whether TRBD1, the table's D call, matches the DNA was not checked. TRBV1 is deemed a pseudogene. The CDR3 runs to 16 residues. The CDR3 here is CTSSQEDRNSGNTIYF. As DNA, the CDR3 is TGCACCAGCAGCCAAGAAGACAGAAACTCTGGAAACACCATATATTTT.

This clone has a single count. V usage is TRBV30 and J usage is TRBJ2-1, with 11 bases matching TRBD2. This CDR3 comprises 15 residues. Germline loops: CDR1 GTSNPN, CDR2 SVGIG (reference sequence). Germline trimming cut 5 bases from V and 3 bases from J; bases unmatched to any gene: 6. The CDR3 bases are TGTGCCTGGGCACACGGGACTAGCGGCTACAATGAGCAGTTCTTC. This encodes CAWAHGTSGYNEQFF. The variable domain in full, with the rest retrieved from reference TRBV30 and TRBJ2-1, is SQTIHQWPATLVQPVGSPLSLECTVEGTSNPNLYWYRQAAGRGLQLLFYSVGIGQISSEVPQNLSASRPQDRQFILSSKKLLLSDSGFYLCAWAHGTSGYNEQFFGPGTRLTVL.

The V and J genes are TRBV23-1 and TRBJ1-2; tentative D call: TRBD1 (5 bases). TRBV23-1 carries the ORF label, with uncertain function. This CDR3 has 14 amino acids. V was pared by 3 bases and J by 8 bases, with 16 bases between. The CDR3 coding sequence is TGCGCCAGCAGTCACGTAGGGGCGCCGAGGGGCTACACCTTC. Amino acids: CASSHVGAPRGYTF.

The chain uses TRBV5-1 and TRBJ2-7; possibly TRBD1 for D (6 bases). CDR1 is SGHRS, CDR2 YFSETQ, per germline. CDR3 length: 16 amino acids. Trimming pared 4 bases from V and 3 bases from J, leaving 20 bases between. The CDR3 region has the DNA TGCGCCAGCAGCCCCACCGGGACATTCGTGCTCTACGAGCAGTACTTC. It encodes CASSPTGTFVLYEQYF.

As regards this clone: At the DNA level, this CDR3 is encoded by other sequences in the same sample as well. V and J are TRBV18 and TRBJ2-6, with 7 bases aligning to TRBD2. The CDR3 is 15 residues long. V lost 2 bases to trimming and J lost 2 bases; unmatched junction nucleotides: 0. Looked up from germline, CDR1 is KGHSH and CDR2 is LQKENI. CDR3 nucleotides: TGTGCCAGCTCACCAGGGAGGGCTGGGGCCAACGTCCTGACTTTC. Translated: CASSPGRAGANVLTF.